This T cell receptor (beta chain) was retrieved from a study of memory CD4+ T cells and cytomegalovirus serostatus. Study as a whole: Healthy Belgian adult donors included about nine CMV-positive and around 25 CMV-negative people. Study findings and constraints: Each of roughly 65 CMV-associated TCRbeta sequences occurred in one to five individuals.

The sort gate was single viable CD3+CD4+CD8-CD45RO+ cells for memory CD4+ T cells. Serostatus was set by detecting CMV pp150, pp28, p38, p52 IgG. About this clone itself: Its antigen is as yet unknown.

The V and J ends lost 1 base and 8 bases respectively, with 9 bases between them. Germline CDR1 reads GTSNPN; CDR2 reads SVGIG (reference sequence). This CDR3 is built from 11 residues. TCRdb's copy holds only in-frame clones and misses some; the assay was immunoSEQ multiplex PCR. The data hold under 100,000 clones, with about 85% observed a single time. The rearrangement uses TRBV30 and TRBJ2-7, with D tentatively TRBD1 or TRBD2 (6 bases each). This TCR was recovered from an adult in good health and CMV-seronegative. Material for sequencing was memory CD4+ T cells from blood. The CDR3 nucleotides are TGTGCCTGGAGTGGGAGGGGGAAGCAGTACTTC. Residues: CAWSGRGKQYF.